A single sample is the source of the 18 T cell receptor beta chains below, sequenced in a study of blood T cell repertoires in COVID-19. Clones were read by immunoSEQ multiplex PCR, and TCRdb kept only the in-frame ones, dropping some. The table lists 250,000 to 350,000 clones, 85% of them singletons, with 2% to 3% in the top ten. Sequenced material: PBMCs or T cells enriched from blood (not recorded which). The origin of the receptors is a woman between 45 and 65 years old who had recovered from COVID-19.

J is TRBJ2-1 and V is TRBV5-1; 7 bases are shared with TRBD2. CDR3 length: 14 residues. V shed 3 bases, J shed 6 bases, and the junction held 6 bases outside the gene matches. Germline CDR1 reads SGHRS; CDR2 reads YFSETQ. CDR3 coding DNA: TGCGCCAGCAGCTCGTCGTCGGGGGGCAATGAGCAGTTCTTC. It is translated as CASSSSSGGNEQFF.

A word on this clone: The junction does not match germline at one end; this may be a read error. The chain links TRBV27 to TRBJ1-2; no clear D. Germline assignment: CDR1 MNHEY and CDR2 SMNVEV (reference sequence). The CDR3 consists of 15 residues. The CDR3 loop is CAGSLSRGSNYGYTF. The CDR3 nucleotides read TGTGCCGGCAGTTTATCGCGCGGAAGCAACTATGGCTACACCTTC.

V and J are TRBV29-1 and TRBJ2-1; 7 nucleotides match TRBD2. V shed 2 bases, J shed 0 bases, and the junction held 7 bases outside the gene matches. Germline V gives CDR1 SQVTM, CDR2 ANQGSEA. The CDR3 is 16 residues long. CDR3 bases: TGCAGCGTTGAATCTAGCGGTATCTCCTCCTACAATGAGCAGTTCTTC. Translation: CSVESSGISSYNEQFF.

The CDR3 sequence is CASKVAGNTEAFF. CDR3 DNA sequence: TGTGCCAGCAAGGTGGCGGGGAACACTGAAGCTTTCTTT. The chain has TRBV2 and TRBJ1-1; no clear D. Trimming took 7 bases from V and 1 from J, leaving 10 bases between them. Germline V gene data show CDR1 as SNHLY and CDR2 as FYNNEI. The CDR3 extends over 13 amino acids.

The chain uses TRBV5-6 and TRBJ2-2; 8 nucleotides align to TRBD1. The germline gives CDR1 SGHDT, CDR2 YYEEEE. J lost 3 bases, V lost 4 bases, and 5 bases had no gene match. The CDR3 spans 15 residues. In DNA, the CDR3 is TGTGCCAGCAGCCCCGGGACAGGATACACCGGGGAGCTGTTTTTT. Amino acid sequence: CASSPGTGYTGELFF.

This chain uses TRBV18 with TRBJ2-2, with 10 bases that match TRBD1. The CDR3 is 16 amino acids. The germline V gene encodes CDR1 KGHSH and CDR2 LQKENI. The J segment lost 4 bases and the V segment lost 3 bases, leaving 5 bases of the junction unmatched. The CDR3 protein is CASSPTGGGITGELFF. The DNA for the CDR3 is TGTGCCAGCTCACCGACAGGGGGCGGAATCACCGGGGAGCTGTTTTTT.

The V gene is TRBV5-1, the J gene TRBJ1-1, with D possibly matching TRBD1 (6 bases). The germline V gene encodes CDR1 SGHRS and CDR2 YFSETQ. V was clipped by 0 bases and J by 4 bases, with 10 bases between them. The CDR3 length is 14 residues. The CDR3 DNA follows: TGCGCCAGCAGCTTGGCCATCAGGGGCACTGAAGCTTTCTTT. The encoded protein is CASSLAIRGTEAFF.

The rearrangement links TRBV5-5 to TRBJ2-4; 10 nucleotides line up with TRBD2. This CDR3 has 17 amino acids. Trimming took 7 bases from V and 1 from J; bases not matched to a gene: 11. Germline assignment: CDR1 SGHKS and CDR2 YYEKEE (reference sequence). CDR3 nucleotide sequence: TGTGCCAGCGGGAGCGGGAGGGCCCAACCGGCCAAAAACATTCAGTACTTC. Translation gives CASGSGRAQPAKNIQYF. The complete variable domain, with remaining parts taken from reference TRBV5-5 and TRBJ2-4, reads DAGVTQSPTHLIKTRGQQVTLRCSPISGHKSVSWYQQVLGQGPQFIFQYYEKEERGRGNFPDRFSARQFPNYSSELNVNALLLGDSALYLCASGSGRAQPAKNIQYFGAGTRLSVL.

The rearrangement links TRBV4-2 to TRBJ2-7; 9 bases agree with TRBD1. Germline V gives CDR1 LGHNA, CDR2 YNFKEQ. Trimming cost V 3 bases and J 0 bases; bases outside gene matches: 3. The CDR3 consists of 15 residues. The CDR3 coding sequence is TGTGCCAGCAGCCAGCTGGGACAGGGCTCCTACGAGCAGTACTTC. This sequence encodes CASSQLGQGSYEQYF.

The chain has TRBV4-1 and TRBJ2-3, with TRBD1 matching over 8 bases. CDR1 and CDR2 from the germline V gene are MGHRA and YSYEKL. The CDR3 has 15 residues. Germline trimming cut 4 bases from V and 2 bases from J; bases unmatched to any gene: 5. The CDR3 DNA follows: TGCGCCAGCAGCCCCGGACAGGGCGTCACAGATACGCAGTATTTT. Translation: CASSPGQGVTDTQYF.

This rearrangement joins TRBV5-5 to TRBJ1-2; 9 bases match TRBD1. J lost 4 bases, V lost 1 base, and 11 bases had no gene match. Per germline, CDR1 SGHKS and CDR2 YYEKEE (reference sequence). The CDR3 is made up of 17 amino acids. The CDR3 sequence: CASSLTHRDRVSYGYTF. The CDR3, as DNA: TGTGCCAGCAGCTTGACCCACCGGGACAGGGTATCCTATGGCTACACCTTC.

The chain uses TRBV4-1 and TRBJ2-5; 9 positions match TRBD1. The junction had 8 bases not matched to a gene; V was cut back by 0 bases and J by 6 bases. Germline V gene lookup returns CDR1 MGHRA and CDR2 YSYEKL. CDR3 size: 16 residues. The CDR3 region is CASSQDLGTGLKTQYF. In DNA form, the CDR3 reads TGCGCCAGCAGCCAAGACCTTGGGACAGGGTTAAAGACCCAGTACTTC.

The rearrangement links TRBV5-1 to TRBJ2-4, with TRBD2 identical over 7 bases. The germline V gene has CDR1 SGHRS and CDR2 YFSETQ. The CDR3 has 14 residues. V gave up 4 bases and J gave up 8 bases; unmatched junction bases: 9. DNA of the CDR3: TGCGCCAGCAGCCCCGGGGCGGGGGAGGACATTCAGTACTTC. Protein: CASSPGAGEDIQYF.

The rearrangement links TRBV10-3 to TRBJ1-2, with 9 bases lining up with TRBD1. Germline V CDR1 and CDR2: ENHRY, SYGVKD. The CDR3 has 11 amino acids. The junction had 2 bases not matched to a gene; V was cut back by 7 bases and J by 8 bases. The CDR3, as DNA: TGTGCCATCAACAGGGGGCCCGGCTACACCTTC. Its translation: CAINRGPGYTF.

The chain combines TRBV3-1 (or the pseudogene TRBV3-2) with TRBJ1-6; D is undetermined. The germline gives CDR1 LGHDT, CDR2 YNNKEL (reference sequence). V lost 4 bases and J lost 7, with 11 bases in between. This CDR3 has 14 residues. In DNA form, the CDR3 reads TGTGCCAGCAGCCCACAAGGAGGGAATTCACCCCTCCACTTT. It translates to CASSPQGGNSPLHF.

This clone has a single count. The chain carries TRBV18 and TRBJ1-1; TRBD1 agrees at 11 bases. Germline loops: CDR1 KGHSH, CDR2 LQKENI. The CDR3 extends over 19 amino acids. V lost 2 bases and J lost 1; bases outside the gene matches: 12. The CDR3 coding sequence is TGTGCCAGCTCACCATTTATAACCGGACAGGGGGCCAAGAACACTGAAGCTTTCTTT. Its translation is CASSPFITGQGAKNTEAFF.

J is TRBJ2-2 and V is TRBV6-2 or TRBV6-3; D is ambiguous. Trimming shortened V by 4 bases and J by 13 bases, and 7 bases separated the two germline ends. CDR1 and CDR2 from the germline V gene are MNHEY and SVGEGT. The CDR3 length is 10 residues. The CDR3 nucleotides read TGTGCCAGCAGTTCCAACGGGCTGTTTTTT. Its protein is CASSSNGLFF.

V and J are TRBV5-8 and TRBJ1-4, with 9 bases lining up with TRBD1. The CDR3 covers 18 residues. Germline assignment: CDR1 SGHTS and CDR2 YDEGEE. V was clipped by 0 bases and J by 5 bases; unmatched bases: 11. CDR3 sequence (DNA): TGTGCCAGCAGCTTGGGGGACAGGGCCGTCAAATCCAATGAAAAACTGTTTTTT. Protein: CASSLGDRAVKSNEKLFF. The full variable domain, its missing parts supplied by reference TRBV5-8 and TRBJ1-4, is EAGVTQSPTHLIKTRGQQATLRCSPISGHTSVYWYQQALGLGLQFLLWYDEGEERNRGNFPPRFSGRQFPNYSSELNVNALELEDSALYLCASSLGDRAVKSNEKLFFGSGTQLSVL.